Shown below are 12 T cell receptor beta chains from a single sample sequenced in a study of shared clonotypes between healthy human individuals. Sequenced by immunoSEQ multiplex PCR; TCRdb stores in-frame clones only, minus some. The data hold some 1.5 million clones, with 95% to 99% observed a single time. Sequencing was done on a sample of naive CD4+ T cells sorted from blood. The sample's subset: CD45RA+ positively selected. All receptors come from a man aged 25 to 45 in good health.

This rearrangement joins TRBV6-1 to TRBJ2-7, with a possible D match to TRBD2 (6 bases). Germline CDR1 is MNHNS and CDR2 is SASEGT. The CDR3 consists of 14 residues. V was clipped by 2 bases and J by 5 bases, with 13 bases between them. CDR3 in DNA: TGTGCCAGCAGTGAATACCGGGAGAGGAACGAGCAGTACTTC. This encodes CASSEYRERNEQYF.

V is TRBV11-2 and J is TRBJ2-5; 7 nucleotides match TRBD1. This CDR3 region has 16 residues. Germline values: CDR1 SGHAT, CDR2 FQNNGV. J was trimmed by 4 bases and V by 5 bases; bases with no gene match: 13. CDR3 in amino acids: CASSPPTQGEPETQYF. Written as DNA, the CDR3 is TGTGCCAGCAGCCCCCCGACTCAGGGGGAGCCAGAGACCCAGTACTTC.

This chain connects TRBV14 to TRBJ2-1; a possible D gene is TRBD2 (5 bases). Germline loops: CDR1 SGHDN, CDR2 FVKESK. Trimming left V 4 bases short and J 0 bases short, with 13 bases between. CDR3 length: 16 residues. The CDR3 sequence is CASSPRGIPSYNEQFF. CDR3 sequence (DNA): TGTGCCAGCAGCCCCCGGGGTATTCCCTCCTACAATGAGCAGTTCTTC.

The rearrangement uses TRBV5-1 and TRBJ1-1; D is unclear. Trimming took off 4 bases at V and 2 bases at J, with 12 bases between the two ends. CDR3 length equals 14 residues. From germline, CDR1 is SGHRS and CDR2 YFSETQ. The CDR3: CASSKERVNTEAFF. The CDR3 nucleotides are TGCGCCAGCAGCAAGGAGCGGGTTAACACTGAAGCTTTCTTT.

In DNA, the CDR3 is TGCGCCAGCGCCGGGGCGGACTATGTCAATGAGCAGTTCTTC. Protein product: CASAGADYVNEQFF. The chain recombines TRBV5-1 with TRBJ2-1; a weak D match, TRBD2 (6 bases). V gave up 7 bases and J gave up 6 bases, with 17 bases separating them. CDR1 SGHRS and CDR2 YFSETQ come from the germline V gene. The CDR3 is 14 residues long.

The CDR3 here is CASNTLRTGDYTF. CDR3 nucleotides: TGTGCCAGCAACACATTAAGGACAGGGGACTACACCTTC. The chain couples TRBV11-2 to TRBJ1-2; 9 nucleotides line up with TRBD1. J lost 10 bases, V lost 7 bases, and 10 bases had no gene match. The germline CDR1 and CDR2 sequences are SGHAT and FQNNGV. This CDR3 has 13 residues.

This clone was counted a single time. The chain employs TRBV5-6 and TRBJ2-5; 13 bases line up with TRBD2. CDR3 length: 17 amino acids. Germline V gives CDR1 SGHDT, CDR2 YYEEEE. The J segment lost 1 base and the V segment lost 0 bases, leaving 3 bases of the junction unmatched. DNA of the CDR3: TGTGCCAGCAGCTTGGAACTAGCGGGAGGGATCCAAGAGACCCAGTACTTC. Translation: CASSLELAGGIQETQYF.

The gene calls are TRBV6-1 and TRBJ2-5; TRBD1 aligns across 9 bases. Trimming cost V 2 bases and J 5 bases; bases outside gene matches: 9. In germline, CDR1 is MNHNS, CDR2 SASEGT. The length of the CDR3 is 16 residues. CDR3 amino acids: CASSEPRTGAGETQYF. The CDR3 nucleotides read TGTGCCAGCAGTGAACCTAGGACAGGGGCAGGGGAGACCCAGTACTTC.

This chain uses TRBV28 with TRBJ2-3; perhaps TRBD1 as D (6 bases). Germline V gene lookup returns CDR1 MDHEN and CDR2 SYDVKM. Trimming pared 8 bases from V and 2 bases from J, leaving 11 bases between. This CDR3 has 13 amino acids. The CDR3 spells CASLDSLTDTQYF. The CDR3 DNA reads as TGTGCCAGCCTGGACAGTCTCACAGATACGCAGTATTTT.

V and J are TRBV5-1 and TRBJ2-1; 13 positions agree with TRBD2. The CDR3 covers 14 residues. V was pared by 6 bases and J by 6 bases, with 3 bases of the junction left unmatched. Germline CDR1 SGHRS, CDR2 YFSETQ. CDR3 coding DNA: TGCGCCAGCACCTGGACTAGCGGGAGCAATGAGCAGTTCTTC. Translated, it gives CASTWTSGSNEQFF.

This clone has only one observation. The rearrangement links TRBV5-5 to TRBJ2-7; 10 bases line up with TRBD2. V lost 2 bases to trimming and J lost 3 bases; unmatched junction nucleotides: 2. The CDR3 is 14 amino acids. CDR1 is SGHKS, CDR2 YYEKEE, per germline (reference sequence). This CDR3 reads CASSLSGRVYEQYF. The CDR3 DNA follows: TGTGCCAGCAGCTTAAGCGGGAGGGTCTACGAGCAGTACTTC.

This sequence joins TRBV27 and TRBJ1-4, with 9 bases lining up with TRBD1. The J segment lost 8 bases and the V segment lost 2 bases, leaving 6 bases of the junction unmatched. This CDR3 has 15 amino acids. From germline, CDR1 is MNHEY and CDR2 SMNVEV (reference sequence). Here the CDR3 reads CASSLTGGVYEKLFF. CDR3 nucleotide sequence: TGTGCCAGCAGTTTAACAGGGGGCGTTTACGAAAAACTGTTTTTT.